Listed below are T cell receptor beta chains from one sample, sequenced in a study of human T cells and chemical hapten exposure. One entry per CDR3 protein results from TCRdb running MiXCR on the RACE reads. The table lists about 120,000 distinct CDR3 sequences, about 14% of them singletons. Specimen: whole blood, collected in connection with sensitization to the hapten diphenylcyclopropenone (DPC). The receptors shown here come from a woman aged 18-29 years with alopecia areata. Some clones in this sample may be carry-over from other donors' samples. Each CDR3 is given with its conserved first and last residue. A D gene is named only where the DNA matches it firmly. Clone size appears in some rows only: once, few, many, or a class for an expanded clone.

TRBJ2-3	many	TRBD2	TRBV27	TGTGCCAGCAGTTTATTAGCGGGGGGAACTAGCACAGATACGCAGTATTTT	CASSLLAGGTSTDTQYF
TRBJ2-5	-	TRBD2	TRBV20-1	TGCAGTGCTAGAGATCCGATAGCGGGGGCCCAAGAGACCCAGTACTTC	CSARDPIAGAQETQYF
TRBJ2-3	few	TRBD1	TRBV5-6	TGTGCCAGCAGCTTACAGGGGAGCCCAGATACGCAGTATTTT	CASSLQGSPDTQYF
TRBJ1-6	many	TRBD1	TRBV5-4	TGTGCCAGCAGCCTAAGGACAGGTTATAATTCACCCCTCCACTTT	CASSLRTGYNSPLHF
TRBJ2-3	few	TRBD2	TRBV7-7	TGTGCCAGCAGCTTAGCCGGGACTAGCGGTACGCAGTATTTT	CASSLAGTSGTQYF
TRBJ2-3	few	-	TRBV7-3	TGTGCCAGCAGCTTATATAAAGATACGCAGTATTTT	CASSLYKDTQYF
TRBJ2-3	few	-	TRBV9	TGTGCCAGCAGCGCGTCGGGACCGGTGCGAGCAGATACGCAGTATTTT	CASSASGPVRADTQYF
TRBJ1-5	-	-	TRBV7-8	TGTGCCAGCAGCTCAGTGACCCGGTCTAGCAATCAGCCCCAGCATTTT	CASSSVTRSSNQPQHF
TRBJ2-3	few	-	TRBV20-1	TGCAGTGCTAGGGTGGTTGGTGCAGATACGCAGTATTTT	CSARVVGADTQYF
TRBJ2-1	many	-	TRBV29-1	TGCAGCATCCGGGACAGGACTAGTGAGCAGTTCTTC	CSIRDRTSEQFF
TRBJ2-1	-	TRBD2	TRBV10-1	TGCGCCAGCACCCGGAAAGCGGGAGGAGACAATGAGCAGTTCTTC	CASTRKAGGDNEQFF
TRBJ1-5	-	TRBD1	TRBV18	TGTGCCAGCTCATCAGACAGGGTAGGGAATCAGCCCCAGCATTTT	CASSSDRVGNQPQHF
TRBJ2-7	-	TRBD2	TRBV27	TGTGCCAGCAGTTTAGTAGCGGGGGGCTCCTACGAGCAGTACTTC	CASSLVAGGSYEQYF
TRBJ2-7	few	-	TRBV19	TGTGCCAGTAGTTTGGCCCCCTCCTACGAGCAGTACTTC	CASSLAPSYEQYF
TRBJ1-1	many	-	TRBV2	TGTGCCAGCAGTCCGCGGGGCAGGCGATGGGACACTGAAGCTTTCTTT	CASSPRGRRWDTEAFF
TRBJ2-7	-	-	TRBV30	TGTGCCTGGAGTGTAGGAGGGAGTTTGAGCGAGCAGCACTTC	CAWSVGGSLSEQHF